The clone carrying this T cell receptor beta chain was seen ten or more times. The target antigen is unknown. It was from 2 million PBMCs stored at -80 C that the unsorted libraries were obtained. This sample is drawn from a study of neurological immune-mediated disorders. Study outcomes and limitations: Among expanded clones, no CDR3 amino acid sequences were shared across subjects, a pattern suggesting private repertoires in all groups.

The authors made cDNA by 5'RACE with 10-nucleotide random UMIs. The output of every sequencing run, over 170 million TCR-beta sequences, came from 15-18 subjects. TCRdb reanalysed the 5' RACE reads using MiXCR and keeps one entry per CDR3 protein. Of 81,000 or so distinct CDR3 sequences in the sample, just over 5% were seen once. Trimming shortened V by 2 bases and J by 2 bases, and 9 bases separated the two germline ends. Germline lookup yields CDR1 SEHNR and CDR2 FQNEAQ (reference sequence). The CDR3 has 14 amino acids. Sequencing input: PBMCs. The gene calls are TRBV7-9 and TRBJ1-1; D gene uncertain. The clonotype comes from a woman in her twenties or thirties with multiple sclerosis. This chain's CDR3 is CASSLTKGNTEAFF. DNA for the CDR3: TGTGCCAGCAGCTTAACTAAGGGAAACACTGAAGCTTTCTTT.